A single sample gave rise to the 27 T cell receptor beta chains below, sequenced in a study of shared clonotypes between healthy human individuals. Method: immunoSEQ multiplex PCR; TCRdb's copy keeps in-frame clones and lacks some. The table lists about 980,000 clones, about 80% of them singletons. Sequences were obtained from memory CD4+ T cells sorted from blood. Subset described: CD45RA-negative fraction. Every receptor here comes from a man between 18 and 35 years old in good health.

The chain links TRBV4-1 to TRBJ2-7; TRBD1 might be the D (6 bases). Germline assignment: CDR1 MGHRA and CDR2 YSYEKL. Trimming cost V 0 bases and J 1 base, with 19 bases left between them. The CDR3 loop spans 18 amino acids. The CDR3: CASSQDPPDRPISYEQYF. CDR3 nucleotide sequence: TGCGCCAGCAGCCAAGATCCGCCCGACAGGCCAATATCCTACGAGCAGTACTTC.

A few counts support this clone. CDR3 bases: TGTGCCAGCAGCGACCCTGGAGGAGCCTCCTACGAGCAGTACTTC. Encoded protein: CASSDPGGASYEQYF. The rearrangement links TRBV28 to TRBJ2-7; TRBD2 is a possible D gene (5 bases). V was shortened by 6 bases and J by 0 bases, with 15 bases between the two germline ends. Germline assignment: CDR1 MDHEN and CDR2 SYDVKM. The CDR3 is 15 amino acids.

V and J are TRBV19 and TRBJ1-2; D perhaps matches TRBD1 (6 bases). V was cut by 0 bases and J by 2 bases, with 10 bases left in between. This CDR3 has 15 amino acids. The germline CDR1 and CDR2 sequences are LNHDA and SQIVND (reference sequence). CDR3 nucleotides: TGTGCCAGTAGTATAGATACAGGGAAAAACTATGGCTACACCTTC. This gives the protein CASSIDTGKNYGYTF.

The V call is TRBV6-1, the J call TRBJ1-1; possibly TRBD1 for D (5 bases). The CDR3 loop spans 13 amino acids. CDR1 and CDR2 (germline): MNHNS, SASEGT. Deletions cut 3 bases from V and 6 bases from J, with 11 bases between. The CDR3: CASSDSRAAEAFF. The CDR3 DNA reads as TGTGCCAGCAGTGATTCCAGGGCGGCTGAAGCTTTCTTT.

The CDR3 region has the DNA TGTGCCAGCAGTCCCTCCGGCAGGACAGGGAGAGATCAGCCCCAGCATTTT. Encoded protein: CASSPSGRTGRDQPQHF. The chain employs TRBV28 and TRBJ1-5; 8 bases line up with TRBD1. Germline CDR1 is MDHEN and CDR2 is SYDVKM. Trimming at V came to 5 bases and at J to 5 bases, leaving 14 bases not matched to a gene. The length of the CDR3 is 17 residues.

In DNA form, the CDR3 reads TGTGCCAGCAATAGACACAATGAGCAGTTCTTC. As protein: CASNRHNEQFF. This chain joins TRBV2 and TRBJ2-1; D gene uncertain. Germline CDR1 is SNHLY and CDR2 is FYNNEI. The CDR3 is 11 residues long. V lost 7 bases to trimming and J lost 5 bases, with 6 bases between them.

In this sample, this clone turned up once. The chain links TRBV6-1 to TRBJ2-4; perhaps TRBD1 as D (7 bases). Germline V CDR1 and CDR2: MNHNS, SASEGT. The CDR3 consists of 16 residues. V lost 2 bases to trimming and J lost 0 bases, with 11 bases between them. The CDR3 protein is CASSEPGGKAKNIQYF. CDR3 bases: TGTGCCAGCAGTGAACCAGGGGGGAAAGCCAAAAACATTCAGTACTTC.

V gene TRBV11-2 combines with J gene TRBJ1-1; 12 positions agree with TRBD1. The junction had 12 bases not matched to a gene; V was cut back by 5 bases and J by 5 bases. CDR1 and CDR2 from the germline V gene are SGHAT and FQNNGV. The CDR3 consists of 17 residues. CDR3 region: CASSRTGTGGAGTEAFF. The CDR3 DNA follows: TGTGCCAGCAGCCGTACCGGGACAGGGGGCGCAGGGACTGAAGCTTTCTTT.

V usage is TRBV11-2 and J usage is TRBJ1-4; D not resolved. Germline CDR1 SGHAT, CDR2 FQNNGV. The ends were cut back, 5 bases at V and 7 bases at J, with 17 bases in the middle. The CDR3 totals 15 residues. The CDR3 region is CASSPGRRLGEKLFF. The CDR3 nucleotides are TGTGCCAGCAGCCCCGGACGGAGGCTAGGTGAAAAACTGTTTTTT.

A remark on this clone: This CDR3 is also generated by other DNA sequences in the sample. This chain connects TRBV2 to TRBJ1-1; the D gene is possibly TRBD1 (5 bases). With 9 bases removed from V and 1 base from J, the gap between germline ends came to 12 bases. This CDR3 is built from 13 residues. The germline V gene has CDR1 SNHLY and CDR2 FYNNEI. As DNA, the CDR3 is TGTGCCAGTGGAGGACACCGGAACACTGAAGCTTTCTTT. Translated, it gives CASGGHRNTEAFF.

The chain uses TRBV7-3 and TRBJ1-3; possibly TRBD1 for D (6 bases). Germline loops: CDR1 SGHTA, CDR2 FQGTGA. The CDR3 spans 17 residues. Trimming shortened V by 3 bases and J by 0 bases, and 15 bases separated the two germline ends. CDR3 bases: TGTGCCAGCAGCTTTCGAGGGGGGCAGCTCTCTGGAAACACCATATATTTT. It translates to CASSFRGGQLSGNTIYF.

The CDR3 sequence: CAWEIAMGSSYNSPLHF. The CDR3 DNA is TGTGCCTGGGAAATCGCGATGGGGAGCTCCTATAATTCACCCCTCCACTTT. The chain carries TRBV30 and TRBJ1-6; no definite D call. Trimming stripped 5 bases from V and 0 bases from J, with 17 bases between. CDR1 and CDR2 from the germline V gene are GTSNPN and SVGIG (reference sequence). CDR3 length: 17 amino acids.

V usage is TRBV27 and J usage is TRBJ2-7; TRBD2 might be the D (6 bases). Germline CDR1 MNHEY, CDR2 SMNVEV (reference sequence). The V gene lost 6 bases and the J gene lost 2 bases, with 17 bases spanning the gap. The CDR3 has 15 residues. CDR3 in DNA: TGTGCCAGCAGCTGCAGCGGGCGGAGCACCTACGAGCAGTACTTC. Amino acid sequence: CASSCSGRSTYEQYF.

CDR3 region: CSPLGAYNEQFF. The CDR3 DNA sequence: TGCAGCCCCCTAGGAGCCTACAATGAGCAGTTCTTC. The chain carries TRBV29-1 and TRBJ2-1, with D uncertain. This CDR3 contains 12 residues. V was pared by 8 bases and J by 2 bases, with 10 bases between. Germline assignment: CDR1 SQVTM and CDR2 ANQGSEA.

The V gene is TRBV6-5, the J gene TRBJ1-4, with 8 bases matching TRBD1. Germline loops: CDR1 MNHEY, CDR2 SVGAGI. CDR3 length: 14 amino acids. V lost 6 bases to trimming and J lost 10 bases; unmatched junction nucleotides: 10. The CDR3 loop reads CASSSGQGRAKLFF. Here the CDR3 DNA reads TGTGCCAGCAGCTCCGGACAGGGTAGGGCAAAACTGTTTTTT.

The chain combines TRBV4-2 with TRBJ2-2; 7 positions agree with TRBD2. J was trimmed by 4 bases and V by 0 bases; bases with no gene match: 5. The CDR3 runs 16 residues. The germline V gene has CDR1 LGHNA and CDR2 YNFKEQ. CDR3 in amino acids: CASSQDPRGSTGELFF. Written as DNA, the CDR3 is TGTGCCAGCAGCCAAGATCCACGCGGGAGCACCGGGGAGCTGTTTTTT.

This clone was recorded a few times. The chain has TRBV7-3 and TRBJ2-7; possibly TRBD1 or TRBD2 for D (6 bases each). Germline-derived CDR1 and CDR2 are SGHTA and FQGTGA. Trimming removed 5 bases at V and 2 bases at J, with 13 bases between. This CDR3 has 14 amino acids. CDR3 amino acids: CASSPSGATYEQYF. The CDR3 region has the DNA TGTGCCAGCAGCCCCTCGGGGGCCACCTACGAGCAGTACTTC.

This chain connects TRBV27 to TRBJ2-1; D is possibly TRBD2 (6 bases). The V gene lost 3 bases and the J gene lost 2 bases, with 14 bases spanning the gap. There are 16 residues in the CDR3. Germline assignment: CDR1 MNHEY and CDR2 SMNVEV (reference sequence). The CDR3, as DNA: TGTGCCAGCAGTTTGGCGGCGGGGACGGCCTACAATGAGCAGTTCTTC. Translation: CASSLAAGTAYNEQFF.

J is TRBJ2-7 and V is TRBV11-2; 8 bases match TRBD1. V was clipped by 6 bases and J by 2 bases; unmatched bases: 6. The CDR3 sequence is 14 residues long. Germline V gives CDR1 SGHAT, CDR2 FQNNGV. CDR3 nucleotide sequence: TGTGCCAGCAGTTTCTCGGACAGGGCCTACGAGCAGTACTTC. This gives the protein CASSFSDRAYEQYF.

The sample holds many counts of this clone. J is TRBJ2-3 and V is TRBV10-3, with 16 nucleotides matching TRBD2. Trimming at V came to 9 bases and at J to 4 bases, leaving 16 bases not matched to a gene. CDR1 and CDR2 (germline): ENHRY, SYGVKD. The CDR3 extends over 19 amino acids. For the CDR3, the DNA is TGTGCCATTGCCCCGGGACTAGCGGGAGGGCCCAGTATCGCAGATACGCAGTATTTT. It yields the protein CAIAPGLAGGPSIADTQYF.

The chain joins TRBV10-2 to TRBJ1-6; D possibly corresponds to TRBD1 (5 bases). The length of the CDR3 is 13 residues. V was clipped by 11 bases and J by 14 bases, with 22 bases between them. Per germline, CDR1 WSHSY and CDR2 SAAADI. CDR3 sequence: CASLPGRARSLHF. DNA for the CDR3: TGCGCCTCCCTACCGGGGCGCGCCAGGTCCCTCCACTTT.

The rearrangement uses TRBV30 and TRBJ1-2, with D possibly matching TRBD1 (5 bases). The CDR3 extends over 17 amino acids. V lost 8 bases and J 2 bases, leaving 27 bases between the germline ends. Germline CDR1 and CDR2: GTSNPN and SVGIG (reference sequence). The CDR3 DNA is TGTGCCGGGATCCGTGGGGGTACCGGGCGAATAAACTATGGCTACACCTTC. It codes for CAGIRGGTGRINYGYTF. Supplemented by reference TRBV30 and TRBJ1-2, the full variable domain reads SQTIHQWPATLVQPVGSPLSLECTVEGTSNPNLYWYRQAAGRGLQLLFYSVGIGQISSEVPQNLSASRPQDRQFILSSKKLLLSDSGFYLCAGIRGGTGRINYGYTFGSGTRLTVV.

The chain joins TRBV6-1 to TRBJ2-3; D gene uncertain. Germline loops: CDR1 MNHNS, CDR2 SASEGT. Trimming left V 3 bases short and J 6 bases short, with 10 bases between. The CDR3 consists of 13 residues. The CDR3 DNA reads as TGTGCCAGCAGTGAGGGCCGCGTGGATACGCAGTATTTT. This translates into CASSEGRVDTQYF.

The J gene is TRBJ1-2, the V gene TRBV28; TRBD1 is a possible D gene (6 bases). The CDR3 length is 14 residues. Germline CDR1 and CDR2: MDHEN and SYDVKM. Deletions cut 5 bases from V and 4 bases from J, with 14 bases between. The CDR3 reads CASSTQGRTYGYTF. CDR3 in DNA: TGTGCCAGCAGTACACAGGGTAGGACCTATGGCTACACCTTC.

The genes are TRBV18 and TRBJ2-7; 11 bases fit TRBD2. Germline V CDR1 and CDR2: KGHSH, LQKENI. With 5 bases clipped from V and 3 bases from J, the junction kept 6 bases outside the gene matches. This CDR3 comprises 15 residues. The chain's CDR3 is CASSDGTSGFYEQYF. The DNA for the CDR3 is TGTGCCAGCTCAGATGGGACTAGCGGCTTCTACGAGCAGTACTTC.

CDR3 nucleotides: TGTGCCAGCAGACAGGGGCTTTATCGTCTGGACACCGGGGAGCTGTTTTTT. Residues: CASRQGLYRLDTGELFF. The chain uses TRBV2 and TRBJ2-2, with 7 bases lining up with TRBD1. Germline V gene sequence: CDR1 SNHLY, CDR2 FYNNEI. The CDR3 spans 17 residues. The J segment lost 3 bases and the V segment lost 6 bases, leaving 13 bases of the junction unmatched.

About this clone: Distinct nucleotide sequences in the sample also encode this CDR3. V gene TRBV9 combines with J gene TRBJ2-7; 11 bases agree with TRBD2. The germline gives CDR1 SGDLS, CDR2 YYNGEE. The CDR3 runs to 15 residues. V gave up 2 bases and J gave up 1 base; unmatched junction bases: 2. Here the CDR3 DNA reads TGTGCCAGCAGCGTGGGGACTAGCGGTTCCTACGAGCAGTACTTC. Protein product: CASSVGTSGSYEQYF.